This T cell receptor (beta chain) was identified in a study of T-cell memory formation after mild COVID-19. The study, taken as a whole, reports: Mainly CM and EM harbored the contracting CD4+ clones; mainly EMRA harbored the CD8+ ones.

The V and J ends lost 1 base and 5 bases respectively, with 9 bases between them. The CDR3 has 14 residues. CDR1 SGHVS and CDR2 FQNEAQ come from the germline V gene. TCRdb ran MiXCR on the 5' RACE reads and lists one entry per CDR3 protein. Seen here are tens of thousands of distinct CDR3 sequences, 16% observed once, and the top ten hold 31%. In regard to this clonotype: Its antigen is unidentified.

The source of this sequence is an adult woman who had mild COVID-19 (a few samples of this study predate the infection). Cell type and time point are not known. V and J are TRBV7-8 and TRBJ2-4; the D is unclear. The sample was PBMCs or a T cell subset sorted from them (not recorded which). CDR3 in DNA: TGTGCCAGCAGCTTAGGCCAGGTCGAAAACATTCAGTACTTC. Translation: CASSLGQVENIQYF. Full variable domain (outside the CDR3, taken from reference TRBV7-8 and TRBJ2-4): GAGVSQSPRYKVAKRGQDVALRCDPISGHVSLFWYQQALGQGPEFLTYFQNEAQLDKSGLPSDRFFAERPEGSVSTLKIQRTQQEDSAVYLCASSLGQVENIQYFGAGTRLSVL.